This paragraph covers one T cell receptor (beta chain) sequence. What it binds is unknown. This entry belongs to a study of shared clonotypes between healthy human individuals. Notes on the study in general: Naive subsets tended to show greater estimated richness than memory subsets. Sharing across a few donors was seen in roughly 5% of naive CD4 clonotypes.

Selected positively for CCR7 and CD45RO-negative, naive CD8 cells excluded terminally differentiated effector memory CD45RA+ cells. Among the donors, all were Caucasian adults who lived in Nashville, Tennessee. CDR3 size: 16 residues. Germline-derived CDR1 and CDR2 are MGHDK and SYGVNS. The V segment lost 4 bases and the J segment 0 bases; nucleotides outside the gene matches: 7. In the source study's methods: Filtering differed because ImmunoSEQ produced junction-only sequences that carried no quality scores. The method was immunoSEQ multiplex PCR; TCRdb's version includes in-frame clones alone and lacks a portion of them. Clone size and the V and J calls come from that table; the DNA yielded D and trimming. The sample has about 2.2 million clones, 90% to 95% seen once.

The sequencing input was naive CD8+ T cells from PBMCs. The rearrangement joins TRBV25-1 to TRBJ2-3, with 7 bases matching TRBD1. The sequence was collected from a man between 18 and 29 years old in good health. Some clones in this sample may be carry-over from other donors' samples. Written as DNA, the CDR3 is TGTGCCAGCAGTGGATACAGGGGTATTAGCACAGATACGCAGTATTTT. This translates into CASSGYRGISTDTQYF.